These 21 T cell receptor beta chains originate from one sample sequenced in a study of shared clonotypes between healthy human individuals. The method was immunoSEQ multiplex PCR; TCRdb's version includes in-frame clones alone and lacks a portion of them. The sample shows hundreds of thousands of clones, around 77% of them seen only once. Material: PBMCs. Receptors originate from a woman in her thirties or forties in good health. Some clones in this sample may be carry-over from other donors' samples.

The chain has TRBV9 and TRBJ2-5; 8 bases map to TRBD2. The CDR3 runs 16 residues. Unmatched junction bases numbered 5, after V lost 0 bases and J lost 1 base. CDR1 SGDLS and CDR2 YYNGEE come from the germline V gene. CDR3 DNA: TGTGCCAGCAGCGTAGACGGGAGGGCCCTCCAAGAGACCCAGTACTTC. Protein: CASSVDGRALQETQYF.

The chain recombines TRBV6-1 with TRBJ2-7; 9 positions match TRBD1. This CDR3 is built from 15 residues. From germline, CDR1 is MNHNS and CDR2 SASEGT. The trim removed 3 bases at V and 6 bases at J, leaving 9 bases unmatched. The CDR3 nucleotides are TGTGCCAGCAGTGAGGTGACAGGGGGGATTGTCGAGCAGTACTTC. Protein sequence: CASSEVTGGIVEQYF.

The chain is built from TRBV13 and TRBJ1-2, with D perhaps TRBD1 (6 bases). V dropped 8 bases and J dropped 4 bases, with 14 bases sitting between them. Germline assignment: CDR1 PRHDT and CDR2 FYEKMQ (reference sequence). The CDR3 runs to 13 residues. The CDR3 reads CASVPAGAYGYTF. The CDR3, as DNA: TGTGCCAGCGTACCCGCAGGGGCCTATGGCTACACCTTC. The full variable domain, with the rest looked up from reference TRBV13 and TRBJ1-2, is AAGVIQSPRHLIKEKRETATLKCYPIPRHDTVYWYQQGPGQDPQFLISFYEKMQSDKGSIPDRFSAQQFSDYHSELNMSSLELGDSALYFCASVPAGAYGYTFGSGTRLTVV.

V and J are TRBV27 and TRBJ1-1; D is ambiguous. Germline values: CDR1 MNHEY, CDR2 SMNVEV (reference sequence). V was pared by 6 bases and J by 7 bases, with 15 bases between. CDR3 size: 13 residues. The CDR3 is CASSQPPRVEAFF. The CDR3 DNA is TGTGCCAGCAGCCAGCCCCCGAGGGTTGAAGCTTTCTTT.

This clone has only one observation. The chain links TRBV7-9 to TRBJ1-2; D perhaps matches TRBD1 (5 bases). V was clipped by 2 bases and J by 4 bases, with 14 bases between them. Germline CDR1 and CDR2: SEHNR and FQNEAQ (reference sequence). The CDR3 extends over 15 amino acids. The CDR3 coding sequence is TGTGCCAGCAGCTTATCTTATGACAGCTCCTATGGCTACACCTTC. It translates to CASSLSYDSSYGYTF. The variable domain in full, completed from reference TRBV7-9 and TRBJ1-2, reads DTGVSQNPRHKITKRGQNVTFRCDPISEHNRLYWYRQTLGQGPEFLTYFQNEAQLEKSRLLSDRFSAERPKGSFSTLEIQRTEQGDSAMYLCASSLSYDSSYGYTFGSGTRLTVV.

This sequence joins TRBV2 and TRBJ2-5, with TRBD1 as a possible D gene (6 bases). This CDR3 has 12 residues. Between the trimmed V and J ends, which lost 7 bases and 11 bases, there was a span of 17 bases. Germline CDR1 SNHLY, CDR2 FYNNEI. Written as DNA, the CDR3 is TGTGCCAGCACCTACAGGGTCTTGGAGCAGTACTTC. Protein product: CASTYRVLEQYF. The full variable domain, completed using reference TRBV2 and TRBJ2-5, is EPEVTQTPSHQVTQMGQEVILRCVPISNHLYFYWYRQILGQKVEFLVSFYNNEISEKSEIFDDQFSVERPDGSNFTLKIRSTKLEDSAMYFCASTYRVLEQYFGPGTRLLVL.

The V call is TRBV28, the J call TRBJ2-5; possible D gene TRBD1, 6 bases. Germline CDR1 is MDHEN and CDR2 is SYDVKM. The CDR3 runs to 15 residues. Trimming took off 7 bases at V and 0 bases at J, with 15 bases between the two ends. CDR3 amino acids: CASNTNRVNQETQYF. The CDR3 bases are TGTGCCAGCAACACGAACAGGGTTAACCAAGAGACCCAGTACTTC.

There are a few counts of this clone. CDR3 protein: CASTPEPRPLLVNEQFF. CDR3 bases: TGTGCCAGCACCCCCGAGCCAAGACCCCTCCTAGTAAATGAGCAGTTCTTC. The chain couples TRBV4-2 to TRBJ2-1; D uncertain. Germline loops: CDR1 LGHNA, CDR2 YNFKEQ. This CDR3 has 17 amino acids. Trimming took 7 bases from V and 7 from J, leaving 26 bases between them.

This clone showed up just once. The V gene is TRBV7-9, the J gene TRBJ2-3; TRBD1 is a possible D gene (5 bases). Trimming removed 8 bases at V and 0 bases at J, with 9 bases between. The V gene's germline CDR1 is SEHNR and CDR2 FQNEAQ (reference sequence). The CDR3 sequence is 13 residues long. CDR3 residues: CASRQISTDTQYF. CDR3 sequence (DNA): TGTGCCAGCCGACAGATCAGCACAGATACGCAGTATTTT.

This sequence joins TRBV2 and TRBJ1-1; the D gene is possibly TRBD1 (5 bases). Germline V lookup: CDR1 SNHLY, CDR2 FYNNEI. CDR3 size: 12 residues. V lost 10 bases and J 5 bases, leaving 14 bases between the germline ends. CDR3 nucleotide sequence: TGTGCCACCACCGACAGTGAGACTGAAGCTTTCTTT. Encoded protein: CATTDSETEAFF.

The rearrangement joins TRBV5-1 to TRBJ2-7; 7 positions agree with TRBD1. Trimming removed 4 bases from V and 1 base from J; junction bases left unmatched: 5. CDR1 is SGHRS, CDR2 YFSETQ, per germline. The CDR3 is made up of 14 amino acids. The CDR3, as DNA: TGCGCCAGCAGCACCCGACAGGGTTCCTACGAGCAGTACTTC. Translated: CASSTRQGSYEQYF.

The chain links TRBV2 to TRBJ2-3; D gene ambiguous. From germline, CDR1 is SNHLY and CDR2 FYNNEI. This CDR3 has 16 amino acids. Trimming removed 5 bases from V and 8 bases from J, with 23 bases in between. CDR3 in amino acids: CASSFQAPAAAGTQYF. Written as DNA, the CDR3 is TGTGCCAGCAGTTTCCAAGCCCCTGCAGCCGCCGGTACGCAGTATTTT.

V gene TRBV14 combines with J gene TRBJ2-3; unclear D gene. The V gene's germline CDR1 is SGHDN and CDR2 FVKESK. The CDR3 extends over 13 amino acids. V gave up 3 bases and J gave up 5 bases, with 9 bases separating them. The CDR3 loop is CASSQNVGDTQYF. The DNA for the CDR3 is TGTGCCAGCAGCCAGAACGTAGGAGATACGCAGTATTTT.

V gene TRBV11-2 combines with J gene TRBJ2-7, with 8 positions matching TRBD2. CDR3 size: 16 residues. Germline V CDR1 and CDR2: SGHAT, FQNNGV. V was pared by 6 bases and J by 0 bases, with 10 bases of the junction left unmatched. CDR3 DNA: TGTGCCAGCAGGCCAACCGGGAGGGAAAACTCCTACGAGCAGTACTTC. This codes for CASRPTGRENSYEQYF.

The chain couples TRBV7-2 to TRBJ2-3; the D is unclear. V gave up 5 bases and J gave up 6 bases, with 9 bases separating them. The germline CDR1 and CDR2 sequences are SGHTA and FQGNSA. The CDR3 is 12 amino acids. CDR3 amino acids: CASSPFRDTQYF. In nucleotides, the CDR3 is TGTGCCAGCAGCCCCTTCAGGGATACGCAGTATTTT.

The rearrangement links TRBV19 to TRBJ2-5, with no clear D. Germline loops: CDR1 LNHDA, CDR2 SQIVND (reference sequence). This CDR3 spans 14 amino acids. V was pared by 3 bases and J by 2 bases, with 10 bases between. CDR3 region: CASSMVAGQETQYF. CDR3 nucleotide sequence: TGTGCCAGTAGTATGGTGGCAGGACAAGAGACCCAGTACTTC.

In regard to this clone: This sequence is one base from a far larger clone and is likely a read error. This chain uses TRBV2 with TRBJ2-2; 12 bases line up with TRBD2. The CDR3 runs to 15 residues. After removal of 6 bases from V and 4 bases from J, the junction contained 3 bases not matched to a gene. Germline CDR1 and CDR2: SNHLY and FYNNEI. CDR3 in amino acids: CASRGLAGPTGELFF. The DNA for the CDR3 is TGTGCCAGCAGAGGACTAGCGGGACCCACCGGGGAGCTGTTTTTT.

The chain uses TRBV10-3 and TRBJ2-5; 8 bases line up with TRBD2. This CDR3 has 13 amino acids. V was pared by 5 bases and J by 3 bases, with 2 bases of the junction left unmatched. Germline CDR1 reads ENHRY; CDR2 reads SYGVKD. The CDR3, as DNA: TGTGCCATCAGTAGCGGGAGAGAAGAGACCCAGTACTTC. Amino acid sequence: CAISSGREETQYF.

The gene calls are TRBV7-3 and TRBJ2-5, with 11 bases that match TRBD2. CDR1 is SGHTA and CDR2 is FQGTGA in the germline V gene. CDR3 length equals 17 residues. V lost 5 bases to trimming and J lost 5 bases; unmatched junction nucleotides: 13. For the CDR3, the DNA is TGTGCCAGCAGCCTAGGGGTTAGCGGGAGGGCCGGGGAGACCCAGTACTTC. Amino acid sequence: CASSLGVSGRAGETQYF.

About this clone: A junction end diverges from the germline sequence, so it may reflect a read error. This rearrangement joins TRBV4-3 to TRBJ2-6, with D perhaps TRBD2 (5 bases). CDR3 size: 16 residues. Per the germline V gene, CDR1 is LGHNA and CDR2 is YSLEER. In DNA form, the CDR3 reads TGCGTCAGCGGCCAAGACGCTGTTCCCGGGGCCAACGTCCTGACTTTC. This codes for CVSGQDAVPGANVLTF.

This chain joins TRBV19 and TRBJ1-5; 7 bases match TRBD1. There are 14 residues in the CDR3. The J segment lost 7 bases and the V segment lost 5 bases, leaving 8 bases of the junction unmatched. Germline V CDR1 and CDR2: LNHDA, SQIVND (reference sequence). Here the CDR3 reads CASSDDRVGQPQHF. CDR3 DNA: TGTGCCAGTAGTGACGACAGGGTTGGACAGCCCCAGCATTTT.